This T cell receptor beta chain was recovered during a study of control samples from healthy donors and cancer patients. Clones were sequenced by immunoSEQ multiplex PCR, and TCRdb holds only the in-frame ones, with some missing. The sample contains tens of thousands of clones, about 75% of which appear only once. The CDR3 totals 19 residues. The V and J ends lost 4 bases and 2 bases, in that order; junction bases with no gene match: 14. CDR1 is SGHNT, CDR2 YYREEE, per germline (reference sequence). The chain combines TRBV5-4 with TRBJ2-3; 12 nucleotides match TRBD2. This receptor was obtained from a male donor with melanoma. The material sequenced was formalin-fixed, paraffin-embedded tissue. The CDR3 protein is CASSPSLAGGPTATDTQYF. The CDR3 DNA sequence: TGTGCCAGCAGCCCCTCACTAGCGGGAGGCCCTACGGCCACAGATACGCAGTATTTT.